Described below is a single T cell receptor beta chain sequence and its context. Its antigen remains unidentified. Trimming shortened V by 4 bases and J by 1 base, and 22 bases separated the two germline ends. The CDR3 contains 19 residues. Germline CDR1 PRHDT, CDR2 FYEKMQ (reference sequence). The sample belongs to a study of CD8+ T cells in alopecia areata. Across the study: The study gave treated patients oral tofacitinib at 5 to 10 mg twice daily. Treatment with tofacitinib (6 to 18 months) was followed by 6 months off drug.

In each case, RNA was isolated and then reverse transcribed into cDNA as the sequencing template. TCRdb's copy holds only in-frame clones and misses some; the assay was immunoSEQ multiplex PCR. The repertoire consists of around 180,000 clones, with more than 50% occurring once and the leading ten covering just over 1%. The treatment denotes: oral pan-JAK inhibitor, 5-10 mg twice daily. Both peripheral blood and punch biopsies of lesional scalp skin were obtained from patients who had alopecia areata. The study's findings and limits: Alphabeta T cells residing in normal skin are also sequenced in scalp samples.

The chain recombines TRBV13 with TRBJ2-2; no clear D gene. This clonotype was sampled from a human donor with alopecia areata. The sample in question was CD4+ T cells sorted from blood, obtained at week 24, from a patient treated with tofacitinib. DNA for the CDR3: TGTGCCAGCAGCTCGGACGCCATTTTTGACGGATGGAACACCGGGGAGCTGTTTTTT. Its protein product is CASSSDAIFDGWNTGELFF.